The clone carrying this TCR beta chain has more than one count but fewer than ten. The antigen is not known. TCR beta VDJ and CDR3 profiling used genomic DNA as template. TCRdb ran MiXCR on the reads and lists one entry per CDR3 protein. The sample includes approximately 180,000 distinct CDR3 sequences, around 48% of them seen just once. The data were taken from a study of CD8+CD57+ T cells in acquired aplastic anemia. Previously, flow cytometry had revealed CD8+CD57+ cell expansion in the patients chosen for sequencing. The study's findings and limits: Patients were compared with controls for CD8+ Simpson's diversity, and no significant difference emerged.

This sequence originates from a human donor with aplastic anemia. The source material was sorted CD4+, CD8+, or CD8+CD57+ T cells (not recorded which) from PBMCs.

In nucleotides, the CDR3 is TGTGCCAGCAGTTTACAGGGACAAACTAACACCGGGGAGCTGTTTTTT. Protein: CASSLQGQTNTGELFF. The chain is built from TRBV27 and TRBJ2-2; D perhaps matches TRBD1 (6 bases). V dropped 2 bases and J dropped 2 bases, with 12 bases sitting between them. This CDR3 has 16 residues. CDR1 MNHEY and CDR2 SMNVEV come from the germline V gene (reference sequence).